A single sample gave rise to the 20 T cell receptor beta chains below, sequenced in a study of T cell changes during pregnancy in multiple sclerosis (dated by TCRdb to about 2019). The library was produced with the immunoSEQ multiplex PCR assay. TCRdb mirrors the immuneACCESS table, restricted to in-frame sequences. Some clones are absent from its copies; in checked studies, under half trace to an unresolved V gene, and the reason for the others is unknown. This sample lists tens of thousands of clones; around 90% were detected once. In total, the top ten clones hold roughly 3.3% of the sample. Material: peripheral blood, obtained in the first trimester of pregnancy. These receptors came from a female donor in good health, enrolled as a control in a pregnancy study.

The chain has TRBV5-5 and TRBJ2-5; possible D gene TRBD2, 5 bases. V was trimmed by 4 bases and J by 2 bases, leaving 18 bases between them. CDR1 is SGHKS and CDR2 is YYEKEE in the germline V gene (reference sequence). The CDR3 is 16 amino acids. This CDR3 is CASSPGVLLPQETQYF. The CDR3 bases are TGTGCCAGCAGCCCCGGGGTCCTCCTTCCACAAGAGACCCAGTACTTC.

CDR3 nucleotides: TGTGCCAGCAGTTTAATGGCAGGGTCTAACTATGGCTACACCTTC. Its protein is CASSLMAGSNYGYTF. The gene calls are TRBV27 and TRBJ1-2, with D possibly being TRBD1 (5 bases). The CDR3 extends over 15 amino acids. Germline V gives CDR1 MNHEY, CDR2 SMNVEV (reference sequence). V lost 2 bases to trimming and J lost 0 bases, with 10 bases between them.

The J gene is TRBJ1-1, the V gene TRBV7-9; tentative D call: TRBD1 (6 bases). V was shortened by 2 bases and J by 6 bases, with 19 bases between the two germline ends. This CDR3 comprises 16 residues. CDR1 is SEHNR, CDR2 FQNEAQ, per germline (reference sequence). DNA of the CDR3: TGTGCCAGCAGCTTACCCACCAGGGGACCAGGCTCTGAAGCTTTCTTT. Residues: CASSLPTRGPGSEAFF. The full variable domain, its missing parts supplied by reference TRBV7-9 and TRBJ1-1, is DTGVSQNPRHKITKRGQNVTFRCDPISEHNRLYWYRQTLGQGPEFLTYFQNEAQLEKSRLLSDRFSAERPKGSFSTLEIQRTEQGDSAMYLCASSLPTRGPGSEAFFGQGTRLTVV.

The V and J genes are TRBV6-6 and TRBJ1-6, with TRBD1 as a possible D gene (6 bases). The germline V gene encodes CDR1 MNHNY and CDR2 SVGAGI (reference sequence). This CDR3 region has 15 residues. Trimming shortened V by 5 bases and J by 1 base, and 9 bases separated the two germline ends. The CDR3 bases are TGTGCCAGCAGTCTACAGGGATCCTATAATTCACCCCTCCACTTT. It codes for CASSLQGSYNSPLHF.

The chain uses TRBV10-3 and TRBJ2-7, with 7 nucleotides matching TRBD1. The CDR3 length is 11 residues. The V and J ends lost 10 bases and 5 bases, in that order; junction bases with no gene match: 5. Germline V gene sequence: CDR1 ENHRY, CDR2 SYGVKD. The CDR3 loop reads CATRTGDEQYF. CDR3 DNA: TGTGCCACCCGGACAGGCGACGAGCAGTACTTC.

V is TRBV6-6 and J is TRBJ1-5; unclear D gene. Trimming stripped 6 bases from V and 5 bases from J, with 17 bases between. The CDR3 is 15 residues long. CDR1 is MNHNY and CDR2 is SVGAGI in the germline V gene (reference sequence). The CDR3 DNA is TGTGCCAGCAGGACGACGTGGACCGGGGATCAGCCCCAGCATTTT. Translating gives CASRTTWTGDQPQHF.

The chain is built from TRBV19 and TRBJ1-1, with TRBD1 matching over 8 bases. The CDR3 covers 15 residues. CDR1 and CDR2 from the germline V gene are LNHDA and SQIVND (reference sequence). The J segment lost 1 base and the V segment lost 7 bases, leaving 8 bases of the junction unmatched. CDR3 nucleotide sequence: TGTGCCAGTATGGGGGCAGGGGGCGAGAACACTGAAGCTTTCTTT. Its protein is CASMGAGGENTEAFF.

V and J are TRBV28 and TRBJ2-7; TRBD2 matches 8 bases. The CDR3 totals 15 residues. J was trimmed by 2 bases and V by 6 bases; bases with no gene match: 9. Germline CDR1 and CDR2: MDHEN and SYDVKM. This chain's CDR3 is CASSSGVAGPYEQYF. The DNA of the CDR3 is TGTGCCAGCAGCTCCGGGGTAGCGGGACCCTACGAGCAGTACTTC.

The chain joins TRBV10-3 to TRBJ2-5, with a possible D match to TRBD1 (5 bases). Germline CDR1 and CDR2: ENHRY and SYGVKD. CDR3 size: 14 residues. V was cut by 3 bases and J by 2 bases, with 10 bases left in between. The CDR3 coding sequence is TGTGCCATCAGTGATTCGACAGATCAAGAGACCCAGTACTTC. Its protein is CAISDSTDQETQYF.

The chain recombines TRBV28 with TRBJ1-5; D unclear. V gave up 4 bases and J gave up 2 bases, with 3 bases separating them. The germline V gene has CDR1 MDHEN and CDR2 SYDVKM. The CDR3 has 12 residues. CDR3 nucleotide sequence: TGTGCCAGCAGTTCGGGCAATCAGCCCCAGCATTTT. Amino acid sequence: CASSSGNQPQHF.

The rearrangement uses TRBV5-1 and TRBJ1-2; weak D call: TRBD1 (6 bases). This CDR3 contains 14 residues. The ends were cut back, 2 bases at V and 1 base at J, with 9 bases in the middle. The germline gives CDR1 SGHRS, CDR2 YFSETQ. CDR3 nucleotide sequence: TGCGCCAGCAGCTTTCGGACAGATAACTATGGCTACACCTTC. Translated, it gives CASSFRTDNYGYTF.

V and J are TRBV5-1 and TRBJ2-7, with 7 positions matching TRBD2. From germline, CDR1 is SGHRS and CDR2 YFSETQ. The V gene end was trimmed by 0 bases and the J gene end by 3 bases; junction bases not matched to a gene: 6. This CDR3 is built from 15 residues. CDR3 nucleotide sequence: TGCGCCAGCAGCTTGGCGGGGGGAGCCGGCTACGAGCAGTACTTC. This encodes CASSLAGGAGYEQYF.

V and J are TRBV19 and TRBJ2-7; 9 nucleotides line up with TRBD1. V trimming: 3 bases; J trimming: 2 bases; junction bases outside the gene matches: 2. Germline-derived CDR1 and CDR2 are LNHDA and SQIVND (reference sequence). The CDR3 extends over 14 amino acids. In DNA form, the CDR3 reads TGTGCCAGTAGTATGCGACAGGGGGCCTACGAGCAGTACTTC. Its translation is CASSMRQGAYEQYF.

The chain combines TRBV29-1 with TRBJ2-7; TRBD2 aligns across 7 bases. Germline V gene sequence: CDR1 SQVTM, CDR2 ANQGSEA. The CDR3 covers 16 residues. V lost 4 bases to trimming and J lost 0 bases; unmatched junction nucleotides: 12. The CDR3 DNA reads TGCAGCGTTGGTGGCGTTTTTGGCGGGAGCTCCTACGAGCAGTACTTC. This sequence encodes CSVGGVFGGSSYEQYF.

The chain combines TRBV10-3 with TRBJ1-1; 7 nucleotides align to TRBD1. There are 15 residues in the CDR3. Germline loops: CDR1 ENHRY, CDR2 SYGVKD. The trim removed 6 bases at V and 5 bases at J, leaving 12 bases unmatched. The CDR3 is CAISDLMTGRTEAFF. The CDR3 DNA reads TGTGCCATCAGCGACTTGATGACAGGGCGAACTGAAGCTTTCTTT.

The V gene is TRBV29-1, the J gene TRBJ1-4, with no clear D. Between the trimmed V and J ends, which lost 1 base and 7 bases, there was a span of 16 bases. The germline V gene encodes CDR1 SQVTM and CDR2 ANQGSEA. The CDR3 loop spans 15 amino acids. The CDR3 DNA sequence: TGCAGCGTTGAAGTTGGGGAGATTAGGAGTGAAAAACTGTTTTTT. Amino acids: CSVEVGEIRSEKLFF.

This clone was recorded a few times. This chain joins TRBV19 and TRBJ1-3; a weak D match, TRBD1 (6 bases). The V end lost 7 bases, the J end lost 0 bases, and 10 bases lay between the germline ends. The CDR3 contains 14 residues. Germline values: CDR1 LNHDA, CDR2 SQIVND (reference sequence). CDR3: CASTTGSSGNTIYF. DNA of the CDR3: TGTGCCAGTACCACAGGGAGCTCTGGAAACACCATATATTTT.

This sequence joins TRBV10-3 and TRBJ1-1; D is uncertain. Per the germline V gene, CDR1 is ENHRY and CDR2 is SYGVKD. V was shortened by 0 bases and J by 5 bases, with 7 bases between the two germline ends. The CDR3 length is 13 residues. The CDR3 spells CAISESGGTEAFF. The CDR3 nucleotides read TGTGCCATCAGTGAGTCGGGAGGAACTGAAGCTTTCTTT.

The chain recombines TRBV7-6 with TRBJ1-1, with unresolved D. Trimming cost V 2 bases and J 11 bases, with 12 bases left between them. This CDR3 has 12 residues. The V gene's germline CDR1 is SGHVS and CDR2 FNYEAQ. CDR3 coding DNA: TGTGCCAGCAGCTTAATTGGAGGGAAGGCTTTCTTT. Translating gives CASSLIGGKAFF.

The CDR3 loop is CASRNNSPYEQYF. DNA of the CDR3: TGTGCCAGCAGAAATAATTCCCCCTACGAGCAGTACTTC. The chain recombines TRBV6-6 with TRBJ2-7; D is undetermined. The CDR3 has 13 amino acids. V lost 6 bases and J 2 bases, leaving 11 bases between the germline ends. Germline V lookup: CDR1 MNHNY, CDR2 SVGAGI (reference sequence).